This T cell receptor (beta chain) was captured by sequencing in a study of monozygotic twins with inflammatory bowel disease. The study's findings and limits: Twins with IBD had fewer clonotypes in common with others than healthy twins, particularly during disease activity.

This CDR3 comprises 16 residues. Germline V CDR1 and CDR2: MNHEY, SVGAGI. Approximately 3.5 ug of total RNA went into each TCR library. Two nested PCRs, run for approximately 17 and 9 cycles, were applied to TCRalpha and TCRbeta cDNA. TCRdb reprocessed the 5' RACE reads; each CDR3 protein has one entry and no DNA is given. The data include some 440,000 distinct CDR3 sequences; the top ten clones carry 2% to 3%. Remarks on this clonotype: As yet, its antigen is unknown.

Specimen: blood. The genes are TRBV6-5 and TRBJ2-1. The source is a human donor with ulcerative colitis or Crohn's disease, or a healthy co-twin of an affected twin (not recorded which). CDR3 region: CASSYSVGSSYNEQFF.